What follows is one TCR beta chain and its context. Its antigen is currently not known. Per-nucleotide qualities are absent, and no much larger clonotype sits a single base away. Trimming removed 6 bases from V and 1 base from J, leaving 13 bases between the germline ends. The germline V gene supplies CDR1 MNHEY and CDR2 SVGAGI. There are 14 amino acids in the CDR3, from cysteine to phenylalanine inclusive. Only CDR3 DNA is held: 42 bases, read in frame from base 1. The method behind the library was the immunoSEQ multiplex PCR assay. TCRdb mirrors the immuneACCESS table, restricted to in-frame sequences. Some clones are absent from its copies; in checked studies, under half trace to an unresolved V gene, and the reason for the others is unknown. The sample has 90,000 to 130,000 clones on record, about 94% of them singletons. 1.5% to 1.9% of the sample is held by the ten biggest clonotypes. The sample originates from a study of T cell changes during pregnancy in multiple sclerosis (dated by TCRdb to about 2019). Regarding the complete study: The study examined how the T cell repertoire changed over the course of pregnancy in women with multiple sclerosis.

The V and J genes are TRBV6-5 and TRBJ2-7; the D gene is not confidently resolved. The sequenced sample was peripheral blood, obtained in the third trimester of pregnancy. The clonotype originates from a female donor with multiple sclerosis, enrolled in a pregnancy study. CDR3 sequence: CASSPVGGSYEQYF. Here is the DNA: TGTGCCAGCAGCCCCGTAGGCGGTTCCTACGAGCAGTACTTC.